The 29 T cell receptor beta chains given below trace back to one sample, sequenced in a study of OX40 agonist ivuxolimab in advanced cancers. Assay: immunoSEQ multiplex PCR; the TCRdb copy retains only in-frame clones and omits some. The sample has about 33,000 clones; about 80% are singletons. Sequences were derived from CD4+ or CD8+ T cells sorted from blood, sampled in a trial of the OX40 agonist ivuxolimab. The receptors derive from an adult with an advanced solid tumor such as melanoma, head and neck, liver or kidney cancer.

This clone has only a few counts. The CDR3 DNA follows: TGCGCCAGCAGCCTCTCGAACACTGAAGCTTTCTTT. As protein: CASSLSNTEAFF. The chain employs TRBV5-1 and TRBJ1-1; no reliable D call. Germline V gives CDR1 SGHRS, CDR2 YFSETQ. The length of the CDR3 is 12 residues. V gave up 4 bases and J gave up 1 base, with 5 bases separating them.

The V call is TRBV6-5, the J call TRBJ2-7; D remains ambiguous. The germline V gene has CDR1 MNHEY and CDR2 SVGAGI. CDR3 size: 14 residues. V was trimmed by 2 bases and J by 0 bases, leaving 8 bases between them. CDR3 in DNA: TGTGCCAGCAGTTACAGCCAGCTCTCCTACGAGCAGTACTTC. Protein product: CASSYSQLSYEQYF.

The chain combines TRBV2 with TRBJ2-3; D is unclear. Trimming left V 5 bases short and J 6 bases short, with 15 bases between. There are 14 residues in the CDR3. Germline CDR1 and CDR2: SNHLY and FYNNEI. CDR3 residues: CASSSGRMRDTQYF. CDR3 in DNA: TGTGCCAGCAGTTCCGGCCGGATGAGGGATACGCAGTATTTT.

This chain uses TRBV6-6 with TRBJ2-5; D is undetermined. Trimming shortened V by 6 bases and J by 1 base, and 6 bases separated the two germline ends. The CDR3 length is 12 residues. The germline V gene encodes CDR1 MNHNY and CDR2 SVGAGI (reference sequence). This CDR3 is CASSRSQETQYF. The CDR3 DNA follows: TGTGCCAGCAGCCGATCCCAAGAGACCCAGTACTTC.

By share of the sample, this clone is medium-sized. The chain employs TRBV4-1 and TRBJ2-1; 9 positions agree with TRBD1. This CDR3 is built from 15 residues. The ends lost 3 bases at V and 4 bases at J; junction bases unmatched: 4. CDR1 is MGHRA, CDR2 YSYEKL, per germline. The CDR3 DNA follows: TGCGCCAGCAGCCACGGGACAGGGATATACAATGAGCAGTTCTTC. Its protein is CASSHGTGIYNEQFF.

V and J are TRBV29-1 and TRBJ1-2, with TRBD1 identical over 8 bases. Germline CDR1 SQVTM, CDR2 ANQGSEA. Trimming took 4 bases from V and 2 from J; bases not matched to a gene: 9. The CDR3 sequence is 15 residues long. CDR3 loop: CSVAPSRQGNYGYTF. Written as DNA, the CDR3 is TGCAGCGTTGCCCCCAGTAGACAGGGGAACTATGGCTACACCTTC.

The V and J genes are TRBV7-2 and TRBJ2-7; D is unclear. Germline V CDR1 and CDR2: SGHTA, FQGNSA. The CDR3 has 11 residues. Trimming took 5 bases from V and 4 from J, leaving 6 bases between them. CDR3 protein: CASSPGYEQYF. CDR3 bases: TGTGCCAGCAGCCCCGGGTACGAGCAGTACTTC.

This clone was recorded once. This chain joins TRBV5-6 and TRBJ2-2; D is possibly TRBD1 (6 bases). There are 14 residues in the CDR3. Germline V gives CDR1 SGHDT, CDR2 YYEEEE. Trimming took 4 bases from V and 7 from J, leaving 14 bases between them. CDR3 sequence (DNA): TGTGCCAGCAGCCCCGGGACAAGATACGGGGAGCTGTTTTTT. This gives the protein CASSPGTRYGELFF.

The chain has TRBV30 and TRBJ2-7, with 7 bases fitting TRBD2. The junction had 6 bases not matched to a gene; V was cut back by 3 bases and J by 4 bases. Germline V gene data show CDR1 as GTSNPN and CDR2 as SVGIG (reference sequence). This CDR3 has 13 residues. The CDR3 coding sequence is TGTGCCTGGAGACTGGGGGGGAGGTACGAGCAGTACTTC. Its translation is CAWRLGGRYEQYF.

This chain connects TRBV2 to TRBJ2-7; D uncertain. The CDR3 extends over 14 amino acids. The V gene lost 4 bases and the J gene lost 5 bases, with 15 bases spanning the gap. In germline, CDR1 is SNHLY, CDR2 FYNNEI. Here the CDR3 DNA reads TGTGCCAGCAGTGGGCTCGGCCGCCAAAACGAGCAGTACTTC. This encodes CASSGLGRQNEQYF.

This clone appeared once. This rearrangement joins TRBV5-1 to TRBJ1-3; 7 positions agree with TRBD1. Germline loops: CDR1 SGHRS, CDR2 YFSETQ. With 3 bases clipped from V and 6 bases from J, the junction kept 3 bases outside the gene matches. This CDR3 is built from 13 residues. This chain's CDR3 is CASSSGTENTIYF. The CDR3 coding sequence is TGCGCCAGCAGCTCCGGGACAGAAAACACCATATATTTT.

V gene TRBV5-1 combines with J gene TRBJ2-3, with D perhaps TRBD1 or TRBD2 (5 bases each). CDR3 length equals 13 residues. The V gene's germline CDR1 is SGHRS and CDR2 YFSETQ. Deletions cut 1 base from V and 8 bases from J, with 11 bases between. The CDR3 is CASSLQGVGTQYF. The CDR3 nucleotides read TGCGCCAGCAGCTTGCAGGGAGTGGGTACGCAGTATTTT.

The chain joins TRBV28 to TRBJ2-6; D is unclear. CDR1 and CDR2 (germline): MDHEN, SYDVKM. Trimming cost V 4 bases and J 6 bases, with 16 bases left between them. The CDR3 is 16 amino acids. DNA for the CDR3: TGTGCCAGCAGTTCGTTTGGTTGGAGAGAGGCCAACGTCCTGACTTTC. It translates to CASSSFGWREANVLTF. The variable domain in full, with the rest retrieved from reference TRBV28 and TRBJ2-6, is DVKVTQSSRYLVKRTGEKVFLECVQDMDHENMFWYRQDPGLGLRLIYFSYDVKMKEKGDIPEGYSVSREKKERFSLILESASTNQTSMYLCASSSFGWREANVLTFGAGSRLTVL.

The V and J genes are TRBV2 and TRBJ2-5, with D tentatively TRBD1 (5 bases). CDR1 and CDR2 from the germline V gene are SNHLY and FYNNEI. V dropped 2 bases and J dropped 3 bases, with 7 bases sitting between them. This CDR3 spans 13 amino acids. This CDR3 reads CASSERQKETQYF. The CDR3 DNA reads as TGTGCCAGCAGTGAAAGACAGAAAGAGACCCAGTACTTC.

The rearrangement uses TRBV5-6 and TRBJ1-2, with D perhaps matching TRBD1 (6 bases). V shed 1 base and J shed 7 bases, with 17 bases lying between them. CDR3 size: 15 residues. Germline CDR1 and CDR2: SGHDT and YYEEEE. The CDR3 loop reads CASSLSATGSTGYTF. The CDR3 DNA reads as TGTGCCAGCAGCTTGAGTGCAACAGGGTCTACTGGCTACACCTTC. Based on the CDR3 plus reference TRBV5-6 and TRBJ1-2, the full variable domain is DAGVTQSPTHLIKTRGQQVTLRCSPKSGHDTVSWYQQALGQGPQFIFQYYEEEERQRGNFPDRFSGHQFPNYSSELNVNALLLGDSALYLCASSLSATGSTGYTFGSGTRLTVV.

This clone was picked up a small number of times. The CDR3, as DNA: TGTGCCAGCAGTTACGATGCAGGGATCGTCTACGAGCAGTACTTC. This encodes CASSYDAGIVYEQYF. The V and J genes are TRBV6-5 and TRBJ2-7; perhaps TRBD1 as D (5 bases). This CDR3 comprises 15 residues. In germline, CDR1 is MNHEY, CDR2 SVGAGI. V gave up 2 bases and J gave up 3 bases, with 14 bases separating them.

In this sample, this clone turned up once. The genes are TRBV19 and TRBJ1-6; D possibly corresponds to TRBD1 (5 bases). Germline V lookup: CDR1 LNHDA, CDR2 SQIVND (reference sequence). The CDR3 consists of 15 residues. Trimming removed 3 bases at V and 6 bases at J, with 12 bases between. The CDR3 reads CASSIVTASNSPLHF. For the CDR3, the DNA is TGTGCCAGTAGTATTGTGACAGCGAGTAATTCACCCCTCCACTTT. Looking up the rest from reference TRBV19 and TRBJ1-6 gives the full variable domain: DGGITQSPKYLFRKEGQNVTLSCEQNLNHDAMYWYRQDPGQGLRLIYYSQIVNDFQKGDIAEGYSVSREKKESFPLTVTSAQKNPTAFYLCASSIVTASNSPLHFGNGTRLTVT.

The chain combines TRBV18 with TRBJ1-5; D gene unclear. V lost 4 bases to trimming and J lost 3 bases, with 4 bases between them. Germline V gene lookup returns CDR1 KGHSH and CDR2 LQKENI. This CDR3 spans 12 amino acids. In DNA form, the CDR3 reads TGTGCCAGCTCACTCGACAATCAGCCCCAGCATTTT. It codes for CASSLDNQPQHF.

The chain joins TRBV28 to TRBJ2-5, with 8 bases matching TRBD1. The length of the CDR3 is 14 residues. Per germline, CDR1 MDHEN and CDR2 SYDVKM. V shed 5 bases and J 5 bases; nucleotides not matched to a gene: 7. CDR3 sequence (DNA): TGTGCCAGCAGTAGGACAGGGTTCAGGGAGACCCAGTACTTC. Encoded protein: CASSRTGFRETQYF.

The V gene is TRBV5-6, the J gene TRBJ1-2; the D is unclear. Germline-derived CDR1 and CDR2 are SGHDT and YYEEEE. Deletions cut 0 bases from V and 2 bases from J, with 11 bases between. The length of the CDR3 is 15 residues. CDR3 in amino acids: CASSLGTLGNYGYTF. The CDR3 bases are TGTGCCAGCAGCTTGGGGACCCTGGGCAACTATGGCTACACCTTC.

The chain carries TRBV5-1 and TRBJ1-1; 7 bases align to TRBD1. In germline, CDR1 is SGHRS, CDR2 YFSETQ. The CDR3 runs 14 residues. The J segment lost 8 bases and the V segment lost 4 bases, leaving 11 bases of the junction unmatched. In DNA, the CDR3 is TGCGCCAGCAGCGGGGGGACAGCTCAAGAGGAAGCTTTCTTT. Protein sequence: CASSGGTAQEEAFF.

The sample holds a few counts of this clone. The chain recombines TRBV6-1 with TRBJ1-6; 9 bases match TRBD1. This CDR3 spans 14 amino acids. Per germline, CDR1 MNHNS and CDR2 SASEGT. With V trimmed by 5 bases and J by 10 bases, 6 bases remained unmatched. CDR3 sequence: CASSFGTGRSPLHF. DNA for the CDR3: TGTGCCAGCAGTTTCGGGACAGGGAGGTCACCCCTCCACTTT.

The chain carries TRBV4-1 and TRBJ1-3; D is unclear. Per germline, CDR1 MGHRA and CDR2 YSYEKL. CDR3 length equals 11 residues. V lost 1 base, J lost 7 bases, and 2 bases lay in between. The DNA for the CDR3 is TGCGCCAGCAGCCAAGGGAACACCATATATTTT. Its translation: CASSQGNTIYF.

The CDR3 DNA reads TGTGCCATCAGTGAGGGACAGGGGATAGACGGGGAGCAGTACTTC. Translated, it gives CAISEGQGIDGEQYF. The chain has TRBV10-3 and TRBJ2-7; TRBD1 agrees at 9 bases. The germline CDR1 and CDR2 sequences are ENHRY and SYGVKD. The J segment lost 7 bases and the V segment lost 2 bases, leaving 9 bases of the junction unmatched. The CDR3 extends over 15 amino acids.

The chain uses TRBV19 and TRBJ2-1; no firm D call. V was trimmed by 11 bases and J by 0 bases, leaving 14 bases between them. Germline V gene data show CDR1 as LNHDA and CDR2 as SQIVND (reference sequence). The CDR3 spans 14 residues. This CDR3 reads CASSSKSSYNEQFF. In DNA, the CDR3 is TGTGCCTCAAGCTCCAAGAGCTCCTACAATGAGCAGTTCTTC.

This chain connects TRBV6-1 to TRBJ2-7; D possibly corresponds to TRBD2 (6 bases). V was clipped by 5 bases and J by 0 bases, with 11 bases between them. From germline, CDR1 is MNHNS and CDR2 SASEGT. This CDR3 contains 14 residues. This CDR3 is CASSRLASSYEQYF. The CDR3 nucleotides read TGTGCCAGCAGTAGGCTAGCGAGCTCCTACGAGCAGTACTTC.

The chain has TRBV18 and TRBJ2-7; no firm D call. V gave up 3 bases and J gave up 7 bases, with 13 bases separating them. The CDR3 is made up of 13 amino acids. Germline CDR1 is KGHSH and CDR2 is LQKENI. Here the CDR3 reads CASSPIPSREQYF. The CDR3 bases are TGTGCCAGCTCACCTATCCCCTCGAGGGAGCAGTACTTC. Combining the CDR3 with reference TRBV18 and TRBJ2-7 gives the whole variable domain NAGVMQNPRHLVRRRGQEARLRCSPMKGHSHVYWYRQLPEEGLKFMVYLQKENIIDESGMPKERFSAEFPKEGPSILRIQQVVRGDSAAYFCASSPIPSREQYFGPGTRLTVT.

This chain uses TRBV2 with TRBJ1-5; D gene uncertain. Germline lookup yields CDR1 SNHLY and CDR2 FYNNEI. V was cut by 8 bases and J by 4 bases, with 12 bases left in between. This CDR3 contains 13 residues. DNA for the CDR3: TGTGCCAGCGCATGGTCGTTTAATCAGCCCCAGCATTTT. It translates to CASAWSFNQPQHF.

This rearrangement joins TRBV18 to TRBJ2-7; the match to TRBD1 covers 8 bases. This CDR3 spans 15 amino acids. Germline V CDR1 and CDR2: KGHSH, LQKENI. Trimming cost V 6 bases and J 7 bases; bases outside gene matches: 14. CDR3 bases: TGTGCCAGCTCCGATTGGGACAGGCCTTTGGGTGAGCAGTACTTC. It specifies CASSDWDRPLGEQYF. Full variable domain (remainder filled in from reference TRBV18 and TRBJ2-7): NAGVMQNPRHLVRRRGQEARLRCSPMKGHSHVYWYRQLPEEGLKFMVYLQKENIIDESGMPKERFSAEFPKEGPSILRIQQVVRGDSAAYFCASSDWDRPLGEQYFGPGTRLTVT.